This TCR beta chain emerged from a study of cytomegalovirus exposure and HLA in healthy donors. General study results and limits: As a later analysis showed, a missense DCLRE1C variant was linked to trimming of TCR beta V- and J-genes.

As concerns this clone: Its specificity is not known.

Primers: 60 Vbeta forward and 13 Jbeta reverse. Measured with immunoSEQ multiplex PCR; TCRdb has only the in-frame clones, and not every one. The profile shows approximately 150,000 clones, approximately 84% of them singletons. The CDR3 length is 16 residues. V dropped 8 bases and J dropped 2; count of bases not matched to a gene: 12. Germline loops: CDR1 LNHDA, CDR2 SQIVND (reference sequence). The sequenced sample was PBMCs. This clonotype originated in a girl between 5 and 17 years old in good health and CMV-seropositive. The chain couples TRBV19 to TRBJ1-2; TRBD1 matches 9 bases. The CDR3 DNA follows: TGTGCCAGTTGGGCCGGGACAGGGTTCTCCAACTATGGCTACACCTTC. The encoded protein is CASWAGTGFSNYGYTF.